The 29 T cell receptor beta chains below come from one sample, sequenced in a study of blood T cells in healthy people across ages. The second PCR ran about 6 to 11 cycles with a sample-barcoded 5' primer and J-beta primers. TCRdb reprocessed the 5' RACE reads via MiXCR and lists one record per CDR3 protein. The profile shows 450,000 to 600,000 distinct CDR3 sequences, about 29% of them singletons. The sample was also linked to a second study, of T cells of mothers and their children.

The specimen was blood. These receptors came from a boy aged 2 to 10 in good health.

The chain couples TRBV20-1 to TRBJ2-1; TRBD2 matches 9 bases. The CDR3 runs 14 residues. The V segment lost 3 bases and the J segment 7 bases; nucleotides outside the gene matches: 7. Germline CDR1 reads DFQATT; CDR2 reads SNEGSKA (reference sequence). CDR3 amino acids: CSARESSGTNEQFF. The CDR3 DNA reads as TGCAGTGCTAGGGAGTCTAGCGGGACGAATGAGCAGTTCTTC.

The V and J genes are TRBV9 and TRBJ2-5; 8 bases map to TRBD1. Per germline, CDR1 SGDLS and CDR2 YYNGEE. The CDR3 covers 16 residues. Losses at the gene ends were 3 bases for V and 3 bases for J; bases not matched to a gene: 10. The CDR3 loop is CASSARTGLGKETQYF. In DNA form, the CDR3 reads TGTGCCAGCAGCGCCCGGACAGGGCTGGGGAAAGAGACCCAGTACTTC.

There are a few counts of this clonotype. The J gene is TRBJ2-7, the V gene TRBV20-1; D possibly corresponds to TRBD1 (5 bases). The CDR3 sequence is 11 residues long. Trimming removed 4 bases from V and 6 bases from J, with 10 bases in between. CDR1 DFQATT and CDR2 SNEGSKA come from the germline V gene (reference sequence). In DNA, the CDR3 is TGCAGTGCTACTCAGGGTACCGAGCAGTACTTC. Amino acid sequence: CSATQGTEQYF.

The V call is TRBV19, the J call TRBJ2-1, with TRBD2 identical over 7 bases. Germline trimming cut 3 bases from V and 5 bases from J; bases unmatched to any gene: 7. Germline V gene data show CDR1 as LNHDA and CDR2 as SQIVND (reference sequence). The CDR3 loop spans 15 amino acids. The CDR3 loop reads CASSIPQAGNNEQFF. DNA of the CDR3: TGTGCCAGTAGTATTCCTCAAGCGGGAAACAATGAGCAGTTCTTC.

The rearrangement links TRBV7-2 to TRBJ2-1; D not certain. V lost 4 bases and J 3 bases, leaving 13 bases between the germline ends. The germline V gene encodes CDR1 SGHTA and CDR2 FQGNSA. This CDR3 is 15 amino acids long. The CDR3 here is CASSSTGLNYNEQFF. In DNA, the CDR3 is TGTGCCAGCAGCTCGACCGGTCTCAACTACAATGAGCAGTTCTTC. Together with reference TRBV7-2 and TRBJ2-1, the CDR3 gives the full variable domain: GAGVSQSPSNKVTEKGKDVELRCDPISGHTALYWYRQSLGQGLEFLIYFQGNSAPDKSGLPSDRFSAERTGGSVSTLTIQRTQQEDSAVYLCASSSTGLNYNEQFFGPGTRLTVL.

In its sample, this clonotype was seen a few times. V gene TRBV6-2 or TRBV6-3 combines with J gene TRBJ2-5, with D unclear. Matching the DNA end better, TRBJ2-1 makes the J call doubtful. Germline V gene sequence: CDR1 MNHEY, CDR2 SVGEGT. CDR3 length: 13 amino acids. CDR3: CASSLGPENEQFF. The CDR3 DNA reads as TGTGCCAGCAGTCTAGGGCCGGAGAATGAGCAGTTCTTC.

The chain's CDR3 is CSVGTSGYNEQFF. In DNA, the CDR3 is TGCAGCGTCGGGACTAGCGGTTACAATGAGCAGTTCTTC. V is TRBV29-1 and J is TRBJ2-5; 11 nucleotides match TRBD2. The end of the DNA is better explained by TRBJ2-1, so the J call may be wrong. Germline assignment: CDR1 SQVTM and CDR2 ANQGSEA. The CDR3 has 13 amino acids.

The chain has TRBV19 and TRBJ2-1; possible D gene TRBD1, 5 bases. Germline-derived CDR1 and CDR2 are LNHDA and SQIVND (reference sequence). V was clipped by 2 bases and J by 1 base, with 9 bases between them. The length of the CDR3 is 15 residues. Here the CDR3 DNA reads TGTGCCAGTAGTATAAGCAGGGCTTCCTACAATGAGCAGTTCTTC. Translation gives CASSISRASYNEQFF.

CDR3 in DNA: TGCAGCGTTGAAGCACAGGGGACGAGGACTGAAGCTTTCTTT. It encodes CSVEAQGTRTEAFF. V gene TRBV29-1 combines with J gene TRBJ1-1, with 7 bases lining up with TRBD1. Germline V gene lookup returns CDR1 SQVTM and CDR2 ANQGSEA. The ends lost 1 base at V and 5 bases at J; junction bases unmatched: 7. The CDR3 has 14 amino acids. The whole variable domain, remainder taken from reference TRBV29-1 and TRBJ1-1, is SAVISQKPSRDICQRGTSLTIQCQVDSQVTMMFWYRQQPGQSLTLIATANQGSEATYESGFVIDKFPISRPNLTFSTLTVSNMSPEDSSIYLCSVEAQGTRTEAFFGQGTRLTVV.

This rearrangement joins TRBV21-1 to TRBJ1-5; TRBD1 is the table's D call, not checked against the DNA. TRBV21-1 is an annotated pseudogene. The CDR3 contains 15 residues. The CDR3 reads CASSKRGDSNQPQHF. CDR3 sequence (DNA): TGTGCCAGCAGCAAAAGGGGGGATAGCAATCAGCCCCAGCATTTT.

This chain links TRBV5-1 with TRBJ2-5; TRBD2 matches 10 bases. The CDR3 totals 18 residues. Unmatched junction bases numbered 8, after V lost 0 bases and J lost 0 bases. Germline V gene lookup returns CDR1 SGHRS and CDR2 YFSETQ. The CDR3 DNA is TGCGCCAGCAGCTTGGGGACTAGCGGAGGAGAGTACCAAGAGACCCAGTACTTC. Translating it yields CASSLGTSGGEYQETQYF.

The chain combines TRBV2 with TRBJ1-6; D is undetermined. Trimming removed 8 bases from V and 13 bases from J, with 12 bases in between. The germline CDR1 and CDR2 sequences are SNHLY and FYNNEI. There are 11 residues in the CDR3. The CDR3: CASGMGSPLHF. CDR3 coding DNA: TGTGCCAGCGGGATGGGGTCGCCCCTCCACTTT.

This clonotype was recorded a few times. The germline gene is not matched at one end of the junction; a read error may be the cause. The chain employs TRBV6-8 and TRBJ2-5; 12 nucleotides agree with TRBD2. Germline CDR1 MNHGY, CDR2 SAAAGT. This CDR3 spans 16 amino acids. CDR3 DNA sequence: TGTGCCAGCGGTTACGGACTAGCGGGGCCCCAAGAGACCCAGTACTTC. This codes for CASGYGLAGPQETQYF.

This clonotype was observed a few times. This chain uses TRBV9 with TRBJ2-7; D gene ambiguous. Between the trimmed V and J ends, which lost 3 bases and 7 bases, there was a span of 14 bases. Looked up from germline, CDR1 is SGDLS and CDR2 is YYNGEE. The CDR3 totals 13 residues. The CDR3 protein is CASSEDPVREQYF. CDR3 coding DNA: TGTGCCAGCAGCGAGGACCCTGTGCGGGAGCAGTACTTC.

A single count supports this clonotype. The V and J genes are TRBV14 and TRBJ2-1; no firm D call. CDR1 SGHDN and CDR2 FVKESK come from the germline V gene. V lost 2 bases to trimming and J lost 0 bases, with 14 bases between them. The CDR3 has 17 residues. The CDR3 DNA reads TGTGCCAGCAGCCAATTCCCGTCCCCGAGCTCCTACAATGAGCAGTTCTTC. Protein: CASSQFPSPSSYNEQFF.

This sequence joins TRBV19 and TRBJ2-3, with D maybe TRBD1 (7 bases). With 5 bases removed from V and 6 bases from J, the gap between germline ends came to 18 bases. CDR3 length equals 15 residues. The germline V gene has CDR1 LNHDA and CDR2 SQIVND (reference sequence). CDR3 amino acids: CASSDQGGFTDTQYF. CDR3 sequence (DNA): TGTGCCAGTAGTGACCAGGGGGGATTCACGGATACGCAGTATTTT.

In this sample, this clonotype turned up a few times. At one boundary the junction diverges from the germline segment, which might be a read error. The chain carries TRBV3-1 and TRBJ2-3; a possible D gene is TRBD2 (5 bases). The CDR3 is 16 residues long. Germline V gene lookup returns CDR1 LGHDT and CDR2 YNNKEL (reference sequence). The CDR3 spells CASSQAQRSATDMQYF. As DNA, the CDR3 is TGTGCCAGCAGCCAAGCCCAGCGGTCTGCCACAGATATGCAGTATTTT.

This clonotype showed up just a few times. J is TRBJ2-2 and V is TRBV12-3 or TRBV12-4, with D possibly matching TRBD1 (6 bases). V gave up 6 bases and J gave up 0 bases, with 11 bases separating them. This CDR3 has 15 amino acids. The CDR3 protein is CASRRTGSNTGELFF. As DNA, the CDR3 is TGTGCCAGCAGGAGAACAGGGTCGAACACCGGGGAGCTGTTTTTT.

The CDR3 DNA sequence: TGTGCCAGCAGCTTTCCCCCAGGCTCAGCCCACCAAGAGACCCAGTACTTC. Its protein is CASSFPPGSAHQETQYF. The V gene is TRBV7-9, the J gene TRBJ2-5; D gene ambiguous. Germline CDR1 is SEHNR and CDR2 is FQNEAQ (reference sequence). Trimming shortened V by 3 bases and J by 0 bases, and 17 bases separated the two germline ends. The length of the CDR3 is 17 residues.

This clonotype was picked up a small number of times. The chain employs TRBV7-8 and TRBJ1-2; no reliable D call. This CDR3 region has 12 residues. Trimming shortened V by 2 bases and J by 7 bases, and 8 bases separated the two germline ends. From germline, CDR1 is SGHVS and CDR2 FQNEAQ. CDR3 coding DNA: TGTGCCAGCAGCTTAATGACGGGTGGCTACACCTTC. It encodes CASSLMTGGYTF.

This clonotype was seen only a few times. The J gene is TRBJ2-7, the V gene TRBV27, with TRBD1 matching 7 bases. V lost 5 bases, J lost 8 bases, and 6 bases stayed unmatched. Looked up from germline, CDR1 is MNHEY and CDR2 is SMNVEV (reference sequence). This CDR3 comprises 12 residues. CDR3 loop: CASSPDRLQQYF. The CDR3 DNA reads as TGTGCCAGCAGTCCGGACAGGCTGCAGCAGTACTTC.

This clonotype was seen a few times. The rearrangement links TRBV4-3 to TRBJ2-7; D possibly corresponds to TRBD2 (6 bases). The CDR3 extends over 15 amino acids. The germline CDR1 and CDR2 sequences are LGHNA and YSLEER. V dropped 0 bases and J dropped 0 bases, with 9 bases sitting between them. DNA of the CDR3: TGCGCCAGCAGCCAAGACCCAGCGGGCTCCTACGAGCAGTACTTC. The encoded protein is CASSQDPAGSYEQYF.

The genes are TRBV7-3 and TRBJ2-5; the D gene is possibly TRBD2 (6 bases). Deletions cut 5 bases from V and 5 bases from J, with 18 bases between. Germline CDR1 is SGHTA and CDR2 is FQGTGA. This CDR3 region has 15 residues. As DNA, the CDR3 is TGTGCCAGCAGCCTCGGACCTACGGGGGAGGAGACCCAGTACTTC. This sequence encodes CASSLGPTGEETQYF.

The chain recombines TRBV25-1 with TRBJ2-6; TRBD2 agrees at 7 bases. CDR3 length: 17 amino acids. Germline lookup yields CDR1 MGHDK and CDR2 SYGVNS. With V trimmed by 3 bases and J by 6 bases, 11 bases remained unmatched. CDR3 loop: CASSDPGGSSTANVLTF. CDR3 bases: TGTGCCAGCAGTGACCCGGGGGGATCCTCTACGGCCAACGTCCTGACTTTC.

The chain combines TRBV20-1 with TRBJ2-5; 11 nucleotides align to TRBD2. TRBJ2-1 explains the end of the DNA better; the J call may be wrong. CDR3 length equals 13 residues. Germline V gives CDR1 DFQATT, CDR2 SNEGSKA (reference sequence). The CDR3 loop is CSASVAGGTEQFF. CDR3 DNA sequence: TGCAGTGCCTCGGTAGCGGGGGGGACGGAGCAGTTCTTC.

This clonotype was observed a single time. This chain joins TRBV6-5 and TRBJ2-3, with 8 positions matching TRBD1. Germline V gives CDR1 MNHEY, CDR2 SVGAGI. The CDR3 is 14 amino acids. The junction had 8 bases not matched to a gene; V was cut back by 6 bases and J by 6 bases. CDR3 nucleotides: TGTGCCAGCAGCAGAGGACAGGGTGAGGATACGCAGTATTTT. Amino acids: CASSRGQGEDTQYF.

This clonotype was found many times. V gene TRBV10-3 combines with J gene TRBJ2-5; D possibly corresponds to TRBD2 (6 bases). The CDR3 sequence is 13 residues long. V was shortened by 4 bases and J by 7 bases, with 13 bases between the two germline ends. Germline assignment: CDR1 ENHRY and CDR2 SYGVKD. CDR3 in DNA: TGTGCCATCAGTGCCCGACTAGAGGTGACCCAGTACTTC. Its protein product is CAISARLEVTQYF.

This clonotype was recorded a few times. V gene TRBV9 combines with J gene TRBJ2-1, with TRBD1 matching over 7 bases. The CDR3 spans 14 residues. The germline V gene encodes CDR1 SGDLS and CDR2 YYNGEE. After removal of 5 bases from V and 4 bases from J, the junction contained 6 bases not matched to a gene. Here the CDR3 DNA reads TGTGCCAGCAGGCCGGGGACAGCGTACAATGAGCAGTTCTTC. Protein: CASRPGTAYNEQFF. Combining the CDR3 with reference TRBV9 and TRBJ2-1 gives the whole variable domain DSGVTQTPKHLITATGQRVTLRCSPRSGDLSVYWYQQSLDQGLQFLIQYYNGEERAKGNILERFSAQQFPDLHSELNLSSLELGDSALYFCASRPGTAYNEQFFGPGTRLTVL.

The gene calls are TRBV7-9 and TRBJ1-1; 10 positions agree with TRBD1. Germline CDR1 and CDR2: SEHNR and FQNEAQ (reference sequence). Germline trimming cut 5 bases from V and 7 bases from J; bases unmatched to any gene: 1. The CDR3 runs 12 residues. The CDR3 DNA reads TGTGCCAGCAGCCGGGACAGGGGTGAAGCTTTCTTT. It encodes CASSRDRGEAFF.